This is a list of T cell receptor beta chains from one sample in a study of T cell responses to AZD1222 COVID-19 vaccine. Produced via immunoSEQ multiplex PCR; TCRdb's table is partial and in-frame only. The repertoire holds approximately 140,000 clones, with 70% to 90% as singletons. Sequences were derived from peripheral blood, sampled on day 0 of AZD1222 vaccination. All receptors derive from an adult in good health. The CDR3 runs from the conserved cysteine through the conserved F or W. Each record gives: J gene, D gene, clone size, V gene, CDR3 protein, CDR3 DNA. A D gene is named only where the DNA matches it firmly. Expanded clones get a size class; other rows say once, few or many, or leave the size out.

j_call: TRBJ2-1
d_call: TRBD2
clone_size: NA
v_call: TRBV30
cdr3_aa: CAWSTLAGGLYNEQFF
cdr3_nt: TGTGCCTGGAGTACTTTAGCGGGGGGCCTTTACAATGAGCAGTTCTTC

j_call: TRBJ1-3
d_call: TRBD1
clone_size: NA
v_call: TRBV29-1
cdr3_aa: CSPTPGTVGNTIYF
cdr3_nt: TGCAGCCCGACACCCGGGACAGTCGGAAACACCATATATTTT

j_call: TRBJ2-1
d_call: NA
clone_size: NA
v_call: TRBV12-3/TRBV12-4
cdr3_aa: CASSLLQYNEQFF
cdr3_nt: TGTGCCAGCAGTTTATTACAGTACAATGAGCAGTTCTTC

j_call: TRBJ2-2
d_call: NA
clone_size: NA
v_call: TRBV6-5
cdr3_aa: CASTRGSDTGELFF
cdr3_nt: TGTGCCAGCACTAGGGGGTCGGACACCGGGGAGCTGTTTTTT

j_call: TRBJ2-3
d_call: TRBD2
clone_size: NA
v_call: TRBV7-9
cdr3_aa: CASSPRLAASTDTQYF
cdr3_nt: TGTGCCAGCAGCCCCAGACTAGCGGCTAGCACAGATACGCAGTATTTT

j_call: TRBJ1-1
d_call: TRBD1
clone_size: NA
v_call: TRBV30
cdr3_aa: CARNTGGAEAFF
cdr3_nt: TGTGCCAGAAACACAGGGGGCGCTGAAGCTTTCTTT

j_call: TRBJ1-2
d_call: TRBD1
clone_size: NA
v_call: TRBV6-1
cdr3_aa: CASSESLGQGIVTF
cdr3_nt: TGTGCCAGCAGTGAATCGTTGGGACAGGGGATAGTCACCTTC

j_call: TRBJ1-2
d_call: TRBD1
clone_size: NA
v_call: TRBV30
cdr3_aa: CAWSEQGANYGYTF
cdr3_nt: TGTGCCTGGAGCGAACAGGGGGCAAACTATGGCTACACCTTC

j_call: TRBJ2-2
d_call: NA
clone_size: NA
v_call: TRBV27
cdr3_aa: CASSPCRGTYCTGELFF
cdr3_nt: TGTGCCAGCAGCCCATGTAGGGGGACTTATTGCACCGGGGAGCTGTTTTTT

j_call: TRBJ2-5
d_call: NA
clone_size: once
v_call: TRBV2
cdr3_aa: CASNRRQGRDQETQYF
cdr3_nt: TGTGCCAGCAATCGCCGGCAGGGTAGGGACCAAGAGACCCAGTACTTC

j_call: TRBJ2-7
d_call: NA
clone_size: NA
v_call: TRBV7-9
cdr3_aa: CASSRTSYEQYF
cdr3_nt: TGTGCCAGCAGCCGCACATCCTACGAGCAGTACTTC

j_call: TRBJ1-6
d_call: TRBD1
clone_size: NA
v_call: TRBV6-5
cdr3_aa: CASSFRDRHNSPLHF
cdr3_nt: TGTGCCAGCAGTTTCCGGGACAGGCATAATTCACCCCTCCACTTT

j_call: TRBJ1-5
d_call: NA
clone_size: NA
v_call: TRBV7-6
cdr3_aa: CASSPARGDYSNQPQHF
cdr3_nt: TGTGCCAGCAGCCCCGCCAGGGGAGACTATAGCAATCAGCCCCAGCATTTT